This TCR beta chain was obtained from a study of T cells in Graves' hyperthyroidism and ophthalmopathy (dated by TCRdb to about 2019). In terms of the full investigation: Peripheral blood was sampled at the time of initial diagnosis, prior to any treatment. Whether ophthalmopathy could be predicted prospectively was tested in an independent validation cohort made up of roughly 19 hyperthyroidism patients plus 17 patients who later progressed to ophthalmopathy. TCR Vbeta CDR3 sequencing of 120 to 150 peripheral blood samples (fewer than 45 ophthalmopathy, under 80 hyperthyroidism and around 17 progressor patients) is reported in the paper. The study also compared thyroid tissue and blood T-cell repertoires from roughly 6 Graves' hyperthyroidism patients. After sampling, hyperthyroidism patients received methimazole starting at 30 mg daily, and ophthalmopathy patients received high-dose intravenous methylprednisolone. The 100 or so discovery patients were randomly split 7:3 into training and test sets. TCR V-J signatures able to tell the groups apart were searched for in a discovery cohort of some 100 patients, of whom more than 40 had Graves' ophthalmopathy and roughly 58 had stable Graves' hyperthyroidism. Beyond this particular receptor, the publication reports: Most expanded thyroid clonotypes (frequency above 0.001) were also detected in blood, suggesting blood repertoires may reflect thyroid immune responses. A model built on a 13 V-J signature distinguished ophthalmopathy from stable hyperthyroidism, reaching 85% to 90% sensitivity and approximately 81% specificity in cross-validation and 80%/75% in testing. In validation, the model predicted progression to ophthalmopathy a median of about 6.5 months before onset, with 65% to 71% sensitivity and about 72% specificity. Sample size was not statistically predetermined, and investigators were not blinded to group allocation.

Hyperthyroidism patients were newly diagnosed, had a disease duration of under 2 months, and were aged 18 to 65 years. The study excluded patients with uncontrolled infections, other autoimmune diseases, pregnancy or lactation. Clinical symptoms, serum thyroxine and TRAb, thyroid ultrasound, and orbital computed tomography formed the basis for the diagnoses. Blood from progressor patients was drawn when they were first diagnosed with hyperthyroidism, before any ophthalmopathy symptoms appeared. PBMCs were separated from 7.5 to 10 ml of fresh peripheral blood using Ficoll-Paque density gradient centrifugation. Patients classed as progressors first received a Graves' hyperthyroidism diagnosis and then went on to develop ophthalmopathy during follow-up. Total RNA was extracted using Trizol reagent, and RNA quality was assessed on an Agilent 2100 Bioanalyzer. The cysteine opens and the phenylalanine closes a CDR3 of 15 amino acids. Only CDR3 DNA is held: 45 bases, read in frame from base 1. Taken from the germline V gene, the CDR1 and CDR2 loops are SNHLY and FYNNEI. Trimming accounts for 7 bases at V and 4 bases at J, while the number of junction bases matched to no gene is 4.

About this clonotype itself: The antigen it recognizes is unknown. No qualities accompany the bases; no much larger clone lies one base away.

The TCR beta CDR3 regions were amplified from RNA transcripts. For the first round of RT-PCR on the TCR CDR3, the HTBI primer set was used together with the Qiagen OneStep RT-PCR kit. A second multiplex PCR round built the libraries, followed by size selection and purification. Libraries were sequenced paired-end with 100 bp reads on an Illumina HiSeq2000. Processing in the source paper ran as follows. SOAPnuke was used to process the raw data, throwing out any read that contained adapters or uncalled bases, had a mean Phred below 15, or lacked an exact constant-primer or identifier match. COPE v1.2.5 was used to merge the high-quality paired reads, and each unique nucleotide sequence was defined as a clonotype. Clonotypes were aligned to IMGT TRBV, TRBD and TRBJ reference segments using MiTCR v1.1. Only V-J combinations with frequency above 0.0001, covering about 99% of repertoires, were analysed. A TCS score was defined as the ratio of F50 (clonal expansion) to E x V (chaos), with BLOSUM62-based TCRdist applied between CDR3 peptides within each V-J. Welch's t-statistics and random forest reduced 500 to 650 V-J features to 13, which were used in a naive Bayes classifier (R e1071). The public sequencing data were trimmed at Q25 with fastp and processed into clonotypes with MiXCR by TCRdb, which kept only in-frame beta chains. Each record represents a unique CDR3 protein, reported with the most common genes and DNA among its rows. These V and J calls are TCRdb output, not the study's own analysis. This sample comprises 140,000 or so distinct CDR3 sequences, roughly 23% of them detected only once. 60% to 80% of the sample is taken by the ten largest.

The sequence links TRBV2 to TRBJ2-2, with 12 central nucleotides matching TRBD1. Sequenced sample: blood. This receptor was identified in a woman between 45 and 60 years old with Graves' hyperthyroidism that later progressed to Graves' ophthalmopathy. The CDR3 is CASIGDRGRTGELFF. The DNA is TGTGCCAGCATCGGGGACAGGGGGCGCACCGGGGAGCTGTTTTTT. The reference TRBV2 and TRBJ2-2 proteins fill in what lies around the CDR3, so the full variable domain reads EPEVTQTPSHQVTQMGQEVILRCVPISNHLYFYWYRQILGQKVEFLVSFYNNEISEKSEIFDDQFSVERPDGSNFTLKIRSTKLEDSAMYFCASIGDRGRTGELFFGEGSRLTVL.